This T cell receptor (beta chain) was observed in a study of identical twins. MiXCR, applied by TCRdb to the 5' RACE reads, yields one record per CDR3 protein. The sample contains 650,000 to 800,000 distinct CDR3 sequences, 8.6% of which appear only once. A further study also used this sample, focusing on yellow fever vaccine responses in identical twins.

The sequence derives from a woman under 30 in good health. What was sequenced was PBMCs.

The chain's CDR3 is CSASQVVNNEQFF. The DNA for the CDR3 is TGCAGTGCTAGTCAAGTAGTTAACAATGAGCAGTTCTTC. The chain uses TRBV20-1 and TRBJ2-1; no clear D gene. V was clipped by 3 bases and J by 5 bases, with 11 bases between them. The CDR3 runs to 13 residues. The germline V gene has CDR1 DFQATT and CDR2 SNEGSKA (reference sequence).